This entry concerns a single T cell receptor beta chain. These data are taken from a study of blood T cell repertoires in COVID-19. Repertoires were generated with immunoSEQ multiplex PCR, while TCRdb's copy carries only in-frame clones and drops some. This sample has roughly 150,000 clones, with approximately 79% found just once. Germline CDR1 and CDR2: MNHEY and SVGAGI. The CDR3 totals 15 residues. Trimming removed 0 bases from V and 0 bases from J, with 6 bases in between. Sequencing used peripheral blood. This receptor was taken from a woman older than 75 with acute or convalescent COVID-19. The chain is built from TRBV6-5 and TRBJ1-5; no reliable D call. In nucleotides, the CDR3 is TGTGCCAGCAGTTACTCCTCAGATAGCAATCAGCCCCAGCATTTT. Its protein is CASSYSSDSNQPQHF.